This T cell receptor beta chain comes out of a study of control samples from healthy donors and cancer patients. V gave up 6 bases and J gave up 1 base; unmatched junction bases: 5. This CDR3 is 14 amino acids long. The V gene's germline CDR1 is ENHRY and CDR2 SYGVKD. Here immunoSEQ multiplex PCR was the method, and the copy in TCRdb shows in-frame clones only, minus some. The listing records some 190,000 clones. The receptor comes from a woman in her twenties or thirties in good health. Sequencing was done on a sample of blood. J is TRBJ2-7 and V is TRBV10-3; 8 bases map to TRBD1. The CDR3 DNA sequence: TGTGCCATCAGGCAGACAGGGGCTTCCTACGAGCAGTACTTC. Translation gives CAIRQTGASYEQYF.